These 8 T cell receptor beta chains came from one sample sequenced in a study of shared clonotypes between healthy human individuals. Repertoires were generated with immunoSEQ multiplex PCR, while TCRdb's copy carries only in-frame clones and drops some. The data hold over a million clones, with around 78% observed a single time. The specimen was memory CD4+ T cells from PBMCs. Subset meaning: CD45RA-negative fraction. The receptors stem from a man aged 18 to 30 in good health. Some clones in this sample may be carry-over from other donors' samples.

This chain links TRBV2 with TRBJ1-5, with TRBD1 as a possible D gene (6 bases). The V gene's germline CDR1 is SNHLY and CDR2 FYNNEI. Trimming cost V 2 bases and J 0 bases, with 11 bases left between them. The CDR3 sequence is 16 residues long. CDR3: CASSEQGGNSNQPQHF. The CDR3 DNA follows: TGTGCCAGCAGTGAACAAGGGGGGAATAGCAATCAGCCCCAGCATTTT.

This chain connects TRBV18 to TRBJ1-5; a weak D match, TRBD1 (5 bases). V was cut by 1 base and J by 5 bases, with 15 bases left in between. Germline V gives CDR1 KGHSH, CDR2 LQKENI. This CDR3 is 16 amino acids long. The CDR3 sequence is CASSPRGGRSYQPQHF. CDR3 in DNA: TGTGCCAGCTCACCACGCGGGGGAAGGAGTTATCAGCCCCAGCATTTT.

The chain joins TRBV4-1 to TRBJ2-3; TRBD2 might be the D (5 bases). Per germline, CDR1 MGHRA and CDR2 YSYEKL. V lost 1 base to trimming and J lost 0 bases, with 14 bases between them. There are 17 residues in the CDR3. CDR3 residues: CASSQVLRRGSTDTQYF. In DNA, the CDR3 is TGCGCCAGCAGCCAAGTCCTACGTCGCGGGAGCACAGATACGCAGTATTTT.

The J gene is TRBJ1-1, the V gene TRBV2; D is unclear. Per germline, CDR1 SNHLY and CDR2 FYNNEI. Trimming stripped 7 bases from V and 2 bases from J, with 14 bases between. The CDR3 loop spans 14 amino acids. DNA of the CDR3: TGTGCCAGCACCGAAGGGTCGCACAACACTGAAGCTTTCTTT. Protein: CASTEGSHNTEAFF.

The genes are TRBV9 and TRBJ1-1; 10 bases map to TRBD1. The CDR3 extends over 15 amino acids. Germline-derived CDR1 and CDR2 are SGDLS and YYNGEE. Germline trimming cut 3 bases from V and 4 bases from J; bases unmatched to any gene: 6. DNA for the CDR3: TGTGCCAGCAGCGAGACAGGGGGCTACGTCACTGAAGCTTTCTTT. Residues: CASSETGGYVTEAFF.

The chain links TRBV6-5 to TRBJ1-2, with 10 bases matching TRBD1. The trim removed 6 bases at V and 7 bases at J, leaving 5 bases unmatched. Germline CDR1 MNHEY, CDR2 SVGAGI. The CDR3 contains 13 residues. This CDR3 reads CASRQGQGGGYTF. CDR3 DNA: TGTGCCAGCAGACAAGGACAGGGGGGTGGCTACACCTTC.

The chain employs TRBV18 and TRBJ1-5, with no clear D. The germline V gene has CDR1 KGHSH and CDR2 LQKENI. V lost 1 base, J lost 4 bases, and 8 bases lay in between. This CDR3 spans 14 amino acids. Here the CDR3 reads CASSPQGFNQPQHF. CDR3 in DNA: TGTGCCAGCTCACCACAGGGTTTTAATCAGCCCCAGCATTTT.

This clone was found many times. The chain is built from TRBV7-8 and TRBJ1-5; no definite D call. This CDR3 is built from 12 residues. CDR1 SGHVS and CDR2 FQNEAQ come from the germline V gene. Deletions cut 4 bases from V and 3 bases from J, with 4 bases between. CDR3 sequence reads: CASSWANQPQHF. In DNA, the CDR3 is TGTGCCAGCAGCTGGGCCAATCAGCCCCAGCATTTT.